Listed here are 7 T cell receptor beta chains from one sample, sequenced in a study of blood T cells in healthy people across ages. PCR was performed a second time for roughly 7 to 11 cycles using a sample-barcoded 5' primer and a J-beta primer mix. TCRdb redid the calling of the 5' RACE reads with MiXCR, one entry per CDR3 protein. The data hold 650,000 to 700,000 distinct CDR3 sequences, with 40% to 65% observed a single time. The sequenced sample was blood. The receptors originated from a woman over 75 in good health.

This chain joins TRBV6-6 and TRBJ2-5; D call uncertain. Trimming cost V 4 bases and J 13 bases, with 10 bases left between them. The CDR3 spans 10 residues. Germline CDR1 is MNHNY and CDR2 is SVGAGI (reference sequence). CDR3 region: CASSSPPVYF. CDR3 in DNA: TGTGCCAGCAGTTCCCCCCCAGTGTACTTC.

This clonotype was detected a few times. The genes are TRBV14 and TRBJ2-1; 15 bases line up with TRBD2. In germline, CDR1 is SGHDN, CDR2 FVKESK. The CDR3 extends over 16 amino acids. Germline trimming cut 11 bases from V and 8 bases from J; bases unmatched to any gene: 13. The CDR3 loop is CAVSSGTSGRSHEQFF. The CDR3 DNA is TGTGCCGTATCCTCCGGGACTAGCGGGAGGTCGCATGAGCAGTTCTTC.

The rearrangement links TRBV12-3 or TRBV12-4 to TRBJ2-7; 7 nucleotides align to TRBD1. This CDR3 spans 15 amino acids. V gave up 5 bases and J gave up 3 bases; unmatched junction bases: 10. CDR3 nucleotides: TGTGCCAGCAGTGTGAACAGGGGTGGAGTCTACGAGCAGTACTTC. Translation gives CASSVNRGGVYEQYF.

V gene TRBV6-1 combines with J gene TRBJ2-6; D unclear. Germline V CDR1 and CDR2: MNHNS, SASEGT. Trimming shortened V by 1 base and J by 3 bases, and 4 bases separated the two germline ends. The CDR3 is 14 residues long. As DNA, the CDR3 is TGTGCCAGCAGTGAAGGGGTTGGGGCCAACGTCCTGACTTTC. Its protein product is CASSEGVGANVLTF.

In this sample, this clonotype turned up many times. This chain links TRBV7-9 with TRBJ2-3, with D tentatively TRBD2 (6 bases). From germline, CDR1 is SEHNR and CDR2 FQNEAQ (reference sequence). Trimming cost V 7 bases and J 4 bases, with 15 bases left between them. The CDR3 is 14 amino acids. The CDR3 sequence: CASTIGTDSDTQYF. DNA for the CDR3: TGTGCCAGCACCATTGGGACTGATTCAGATACGCAGTATTTT.

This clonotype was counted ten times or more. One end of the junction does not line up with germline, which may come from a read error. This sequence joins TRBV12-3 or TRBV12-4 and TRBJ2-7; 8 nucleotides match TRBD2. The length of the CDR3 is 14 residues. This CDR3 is CASSLAGRNYEQYF. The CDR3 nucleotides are TGTGCCAGCAGTCTAGCGGGCAGGAACTACGAGCAGTACTTC.

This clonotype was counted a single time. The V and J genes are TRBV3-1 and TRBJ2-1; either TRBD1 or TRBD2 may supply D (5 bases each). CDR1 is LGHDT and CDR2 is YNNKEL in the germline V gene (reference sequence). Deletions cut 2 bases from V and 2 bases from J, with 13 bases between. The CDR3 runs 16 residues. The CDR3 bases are TGTGCCAGCAGCCAAATTGGGGGTTCGCCCTACAATGAGCAGTTCTTC. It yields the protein CASSQIGGSPYNEQFF.